This is a list of T cell receptor beta chains from one sample in a study of early T cells in non-severe SARS-CoV-2 infection. Each CDR3 protein is one row after TCRdb ran MiXCR on the 5' RACE reads. The data contain tens of thousands of distinct CDR3 sequences, 11% of them singletons. Sequencing used whole blood. All receptors come from an adult who was a healthcare worker with PCR-confirmed SARS-CoV-2 infection or an uninfected control (not recorded which). Both conserved end residues are part of each CDR3. Each record gives: J gene, clone size, D gene, V gene, CDR3 protein, CDR3 DNA. The D gene is left open where the match is weak. Rows give clone size only sometimes, using once, few, many, or a class for an expanded clone.

TRBJ1-6	.	.	TRBV30	CAWTRVNSPLHF	TGTGCCTGGACCAGAGTGAATTCACCCCTCCACTTT
TRBJ2-1	few	.	TRBV5-4	CASSVPELDEQFF	TGTGCCAGCAGCGTCCCTGAGTTGGATGAGCAGTTCTTC
TRBJ1-5	few	.	TRBV7-2	CASSLFGGLGNQPQHF	TGTGCCAGCAGCTTATTTGGGGGGCTGGGCAATCAGCCCCAGCATTTT
TRBJ2-5	.	TRBD1	TRBV10-3	CAISRQGETQYF	TGTGCCATCAGTCGACAGGGAGAGACCCAGTACTTC
TRBJ2-1	.	TRBD2	TRBV6-4	CASSAHGRAENEQFF	TGTGCCAGCAGTGCCCACGGGAGGGCCGAAAATGAGCAGTTCTTC
TRBJ2-7	.	.	TRBV15	CATSRDLVDEQYF	TGTGCCACCAGCAGAGATCTGGTGGACGAGCAGTACTTC
TRBJ2-7	few	TRBD1	TRBV27	CASSRAEGALSYEQYF	TGTGCCAGCAGCCGGGCCGAGGGGGCCCTCTCCTACGAGCAGTACTTC
TRBJ2-7	many	.	TRBV6-5	CASWRGGETYEQYF	TGTGCCAGCTGGAGGGGGGGGGAGACCTACGAGCAGTACTTC
TRBJ2-3	.	TRBD2	TRBV29-1	CSVEGSRGRMDTQYF	TGCAGCGTTGAAGGTTCGCGCGGGAGGATGGATACGCAGTATTTT
TRBJ2-7	many	.	TRBV11-3	CASSLAPGAYEQYF	TGTGCCAGCAGCTTAGCCCCGGGAGCCTACGAGCAGTACTTC
TRBJ2-7	many	.	TRBV4-1	CASSQGTWTSYEQYF	TGCGCCAGCAGCCAAGGGACCTGGACCTCTTACGAGCAGTACTTC
TRBJ1-6	few	.	TRBV20-1	CSASTPTGSYNSPLHF	TGCAGTGCTAGTACCCCCACGGGCTCCTATAATTCACCCCTCCACTTT
TRBJ2-1	.	TRBD1	TRBV6-1	CASRTPGGSYNEQFF	TGTGCCAGCAGGACCCCAGGGGGCTCCTACAATGAGCAGTTCTTC
TRBJ2-3	many	.	TRBV28	CASSPRQGGKDTQYF	TGTGCCAGCAGTCCAAGACAGGGAGGCAAAGATACGCAGTATTTT
TRBJ2-5	.	.	TRBV11-2	CASTNRETQYF	TGTGCCAGCACTAACCGAGAGACCCAGTACTTC
TRBJ2-7	.	TRBD1	TRBV5-1	CASSWGDRASYEQYF	TGCGCCAGCAGCTGGGGGGACAGGGCCTCCTACGAGCAGTACTTC
TRBJ2-1	few	.	TRBV20-1	CSATEYNEQFF	TGCAGTGCTACAGAGTACAATGAGCAGTTCTTC
TRBJ2-4	.	.	TRBV28	CASSSATLFGYKNIQYF	TGTGCCAGCAGTAGCGCAACCCTATTCGGGTACAAAAACATTCAGTACTTC
TRBJ2-7	.	TRBD1	TRBV7-2	CASSFIGGTGAYEQYF	TGTGCCAGCAGCTTCATAGGAGGGACAGGGGCCTACGAGCAGTACTTC
TRBJ2-7	.	.	TRBV13	CASSPPGPYEQYF	TGTGCCAGCAGCCCGCCAGGGCCCTACGAGCAGTACTTC
TRBJ2-3	.	TRBD1	TRBV18	CASSPRQGDTQYF	TGTGCCAGCTCACCTCGACAGGGAGATACGCAGTATTTT
TRBJ1-4	.	TRBD1	TRBV20-1	CSAFSGTGGFWVTNEKLFF	TGCAGTGCTTTTTCCGGGACAGGGGGTTTTTGGGTAACTAATGAAAAACTGTTTTTT
TRBJ2-7	.	.	TRBV12-3/TRBV12-4	CASSFNRGGEQYF	TGTGCCAGCAGTTTCAACAGGGGGGGCGAGCAGTACTTC
TRBJ2-2	many	.	TRBV5-5	CASSLEQATGELFF	TGTGCCAGCAGCTTGGAGCAGGCCACCGGGGAGCTGTTTTTT
TRBJ2-3	few	.	TRBV11-2	CASSLEAQYF	TGTGCCAGCAGCTTAGAGGCGCAGTATTTT
TRBJ2-5	few	.	TRBV9	CASSVVAGMRETQYF	TGTGCCAGCAGCGTAGTGGCGGGGATGAGAGAGACCCAGTACTTC
TRBJ2-5	many	TRBD2	TRBV5-5	CASSSEAGVETQYF	TGTGCCAGCAGCTCCGAAGCGGGAGTAGAGACCCAGTACTTC
TRBJ2-3	.	TRBD2	TRBV18	CANSGGLTDTQYF	TGTGCCAACTCGGGGGGGCTCACAGATACGCAGTATTTT
TRBJ2-1	many	.	TRBV10-3	CAISAFGGNEQFF	TGTGCCATCAGCGCGTTCGGGGGCAATGAGCAGTTCTTC
TRBJ2-2	.	.	TRBV6-5	CASIGGTGELFF	TGTGCCAGCATTGGGGGAACCGGGGAGCTGTTTTTT
TRBJ2-1	.	TRBD2	TRBV5-1	CASSLSGTSYNEQFF	TGCGCCAGCAGCCTTAGCGGGACCTCCTACAATGAGCAGTTCTTC
TRBJ2-5	many	.	TRBV20-1	CSATTGFQETQYF	TGCAGTGCTACGACAGGTTTCCAAGAGACCCAGTACTTC
TRBJ2-2	few	TRBD2	TRBV11-3	CASRSTSGNTGELFF	TGTGCCAGCAGGTCGACTAGCGGGAACACCGGGGAGCTGTTTTTT
TRBJ2-2	many	TRBD2	TRBV29-1	CSVGTSGSSGELFF	TGCAGCGTTGGGACTAGCGGGAGTAGCGGGGAGCTGTTTTTT
TRBJ1-5	few	.	TRBV20-1	CSARDLGAGQPQHF	TGCAGTGCTAGAGACTTAGGGGCTGGTCAGCCCCAGCATTTT
TRBJ2-7	many	.	TRBV7-2	CASSLQRASYEQYF	TGTGCCAGCAGCTTACAGCGGGCCTCCTACGAGCAGTACTTC
TRBJ1-1	.	.	TRBV2	CASSVADWAFF	TGTGCCAGCAGTGTTGCAGACTGGGCTTTCTTT
TRBJ2-1	.	.	TRBV7-2	CASSRALLGRNEQFF	TGTGCCAGCAGCCGAGCCCTCCTAGGGCGCAATGAGCAGTTCTTC
TRBJ2-5	.	TRBD2	TRBV6-2/TRBV6-3	CASSPGLAGSPYQETQYF	TGTGCCAGCAGTCCCGGACTAGCGGGGTCGCCGTACCAAGAGACCCAGTACTTC
TRBJ1-6	.	.	TRBV29-1	CSVAEGRNNSPLHF	TGCAGCGTTGCGGAGGGCAGGAATAATTCACCCCTCCACTTT
TRBJ2-1	many	TRBD2	TRBV7-8	CASSTRGRVNNEQFF	TGTGCCAGCAGCACCCGCGGGAGGGTGAACAATGAGCAGTTCTTC
TRBJ2-7	.	TRBD2	TRBV5-1	CASKREAISSYEQYF	TGCGCCAGCAAGCGGGAGGCCATTAGCTCCTACGAGCAGTACTTC
TRBJ2-1	.	TRBD2	TRBV11-2	CASSLGLAGVYNEQFF	TGTGCCAGCAGCCTCGGACTAGCGGGAGTCTACAATGAGCAGTTCTTC
TRBJ1-1	few	TRBD1	TRBV5-6	CASSWGFVGGAEAFF	TGTGCCAGCAGCTGGGGATTTGTAGGGGGCGCAGAAGCTTTCTTT
TRBJ1-1	.	TRBD1	TRBV29-1	CSVTGQGATEAFF	TGCAGCGTTACGGGACAGGGGGCCACTGAAGCTTTCTTT
TRBJ2-3	few	.	TRBV12-3/TRBV12-4	CASSLEGIGTDTQYF	TGTGCCAGCAGTTTAGAGGGTATCGGCACAGATACGCAGTATTTT
TRBJ2-1	.	.	TRBV6-1	CASSEEEGGGNEQFF	TGTGCCAGCAGTGAAGAGGAGGGAGGGGGCAATGAGCAGTTCTTC
TRBJ2-7	many	.	TRBV10-3	CAIGQTYEQYF	TGTGCCATCGGACAGACCTACGAGCAGTACTTC
TRBJ2-1	many	.	TRBV7-3	CASTEGNEQFF	TGTGCCAGCACCGAGGGCAATGAGCAGTTCTTC
TRBJ2-7	few	TRBD1	TRBV24-1	CASLAGQGLGPSYEQYF	TGTGCCTCGTTAGCGGGACAGGGGCTGGGACCCTCCTACGAGCAGTACTTC
TRBJ2-3	few	.	TRBV29-1	CSVESAHTDTQYF	TGCAGCGTTGAATCTGCCCACACAGATACGCAGTATTTT
TRBJ2-7	medium-sized	.	TRBV29-1	CSVFFGTVSYEQYF	TGCAGCGTATTCTTCGGGACTGTATCCTACGAGCAGTACTTC
TRBJ2-1	.	.	TRBV4-1	CASSHGGGSYYNEQFF	TGCGCCAGCAGCCACGGGGGCGGGAGTTACTACAATGAGCAGTTCTTC
TRBJ1-1	many	.	TRBV15	CATSRDPTEAFF	TGTGCCACCAGCAGAGACCCCACTGAAGCTTTCTTT
TRBJ2-3	many	TRBD2	TRBV11-2	CASSSGLAGGLADTQYF	TGTGCCAGCAGCTCCGGACTAGCGGGAGGGTTAGCAGATACGCAGTATTTT